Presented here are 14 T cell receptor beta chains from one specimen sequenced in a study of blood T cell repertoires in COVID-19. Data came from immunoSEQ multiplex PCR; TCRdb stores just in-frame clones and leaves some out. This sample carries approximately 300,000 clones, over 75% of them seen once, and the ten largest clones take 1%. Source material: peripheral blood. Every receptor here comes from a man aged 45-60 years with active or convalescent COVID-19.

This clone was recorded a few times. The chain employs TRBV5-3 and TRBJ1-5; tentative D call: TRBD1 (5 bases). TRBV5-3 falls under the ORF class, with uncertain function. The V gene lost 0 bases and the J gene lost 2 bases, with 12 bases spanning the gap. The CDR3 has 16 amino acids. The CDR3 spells CARSLASGAGNQPQHF. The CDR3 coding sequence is TGTGCCAGAAGCTTGGCGTCTGGGGCCGGCAATCAGCCCCAGCATTTT.

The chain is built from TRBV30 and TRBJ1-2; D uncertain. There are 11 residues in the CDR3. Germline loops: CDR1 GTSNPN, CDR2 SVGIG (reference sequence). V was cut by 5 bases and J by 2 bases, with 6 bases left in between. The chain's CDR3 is CAWQQNYGYTF. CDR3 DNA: TGTGCCTGGCAACAGAACTATGGCTACACCTTC.

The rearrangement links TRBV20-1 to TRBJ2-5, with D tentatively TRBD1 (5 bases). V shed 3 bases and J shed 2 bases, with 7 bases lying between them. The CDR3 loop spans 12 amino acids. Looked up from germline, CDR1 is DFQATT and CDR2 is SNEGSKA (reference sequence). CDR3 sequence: CSASRGQETQYF. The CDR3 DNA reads TGCAGTGCTAGTAGGGGACAAGAGACCCAGTACTTC.

The CDR3 region has the DNA TGCGCCAGCAGGTTAACAGGGGAAGGGTCACCCCTCCACTTT. This sequence encodes CASRLTGEGSPLHF. The J gene is TRBJ1-6, the V gene TRBV5-1; TRBD1 matches at 7 bases. Germline trimming cut 5 bases from V and 10 bases from J; bases unmatched to any gene: 9. The germline V gene encodes CDR1 SGHRS and CDR2 YFSETQ. This CDR3 region has 14 residues.

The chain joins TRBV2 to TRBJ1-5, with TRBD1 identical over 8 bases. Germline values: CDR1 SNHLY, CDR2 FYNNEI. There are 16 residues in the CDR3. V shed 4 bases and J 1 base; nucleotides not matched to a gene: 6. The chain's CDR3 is CASSARGPRSNQPQHF. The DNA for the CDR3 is TGTGCCAGCAGTGCCAGGGGGCCAAGGAGCAATCAGCCCCAGCATTTT.

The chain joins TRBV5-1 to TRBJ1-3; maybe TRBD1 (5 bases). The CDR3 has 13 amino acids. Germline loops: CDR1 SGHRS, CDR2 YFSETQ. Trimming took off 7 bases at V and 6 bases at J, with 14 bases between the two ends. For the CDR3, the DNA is TGCGCCAGCGCCAAGGGGCCAACAAACACCATATATTTT. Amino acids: CASAKGPTNTIYF.

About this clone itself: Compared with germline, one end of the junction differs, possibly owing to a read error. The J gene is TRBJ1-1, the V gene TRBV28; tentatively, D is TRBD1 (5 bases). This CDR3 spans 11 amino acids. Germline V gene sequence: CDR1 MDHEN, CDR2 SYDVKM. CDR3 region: CASSLRAGPDF. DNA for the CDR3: TGTGCCAGCAGTTTAAGGGCAGGGCCAGACTTT.

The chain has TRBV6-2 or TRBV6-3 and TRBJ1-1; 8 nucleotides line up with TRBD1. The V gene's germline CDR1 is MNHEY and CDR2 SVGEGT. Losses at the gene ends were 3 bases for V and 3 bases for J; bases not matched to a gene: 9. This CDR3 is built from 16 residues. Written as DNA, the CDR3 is TGTGCCAGCAGTTATGTATTCGGGACAGGCCACACTGAAGCTTTCTTT. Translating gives CASSYVFGTGHTEAFF.

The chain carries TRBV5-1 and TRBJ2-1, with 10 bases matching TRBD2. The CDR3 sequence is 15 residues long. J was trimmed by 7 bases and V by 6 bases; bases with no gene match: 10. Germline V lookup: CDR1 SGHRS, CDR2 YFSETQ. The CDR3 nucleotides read TGCGCCAGCAAATCGACGGGACTAGCGATGAATGAGCAGTTCTTC. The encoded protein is CASKSTGLAMNEQFF.

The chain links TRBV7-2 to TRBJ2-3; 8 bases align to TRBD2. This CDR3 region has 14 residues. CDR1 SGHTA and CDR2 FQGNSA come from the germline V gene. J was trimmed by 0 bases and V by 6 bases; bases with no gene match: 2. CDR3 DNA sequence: TGTGCCAGCAGGAGCGGGGGTAGCACAGATACGCAGTATTTT. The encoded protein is CASRSGGSTDTQYF.

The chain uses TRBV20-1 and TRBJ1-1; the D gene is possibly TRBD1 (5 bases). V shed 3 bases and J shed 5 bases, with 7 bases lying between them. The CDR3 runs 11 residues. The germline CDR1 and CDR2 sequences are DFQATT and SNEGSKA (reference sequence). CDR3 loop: CSASRGTEAFF. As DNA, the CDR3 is TGCAGTGCTAGTCGGGGGACTGAAGCTTTCTTT.

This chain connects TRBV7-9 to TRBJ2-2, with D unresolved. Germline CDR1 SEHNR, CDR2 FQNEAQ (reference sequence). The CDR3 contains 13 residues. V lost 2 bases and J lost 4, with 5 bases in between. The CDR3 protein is CASSLLVTGELFF. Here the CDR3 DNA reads TGTGCCAGCAGCTTACTCGTCACCGGGGAGCTGTTTTTT.

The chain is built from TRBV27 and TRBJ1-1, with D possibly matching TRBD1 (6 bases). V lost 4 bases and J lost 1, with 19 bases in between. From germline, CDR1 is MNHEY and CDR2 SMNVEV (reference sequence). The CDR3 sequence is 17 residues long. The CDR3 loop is CASSYFGISGQNTEAFF. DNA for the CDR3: TGTGCCAGCAGTTATTTCGGAATTTCGGGACAGAACACTGAAGCTTTCTTT.

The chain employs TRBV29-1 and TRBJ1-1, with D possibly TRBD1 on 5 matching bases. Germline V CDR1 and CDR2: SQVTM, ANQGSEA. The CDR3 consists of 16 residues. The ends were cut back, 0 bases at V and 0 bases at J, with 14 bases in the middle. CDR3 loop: CSVEDPGGSMNTEAFF. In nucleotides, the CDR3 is TGCAGCGTTGAAGATCCCGGGGGGAGCATGAACACTGAAGCTTTCTTT.